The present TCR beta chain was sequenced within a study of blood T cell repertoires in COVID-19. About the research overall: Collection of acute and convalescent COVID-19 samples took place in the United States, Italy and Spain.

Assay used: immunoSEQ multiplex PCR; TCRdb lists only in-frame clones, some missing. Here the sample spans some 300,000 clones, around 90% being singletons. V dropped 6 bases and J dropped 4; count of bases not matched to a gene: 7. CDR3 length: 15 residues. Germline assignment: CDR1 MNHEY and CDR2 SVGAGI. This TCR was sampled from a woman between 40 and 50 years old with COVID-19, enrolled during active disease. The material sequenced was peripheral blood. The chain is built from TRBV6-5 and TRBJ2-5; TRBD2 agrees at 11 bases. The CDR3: CASRDVGLAGETQYF. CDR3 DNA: TGTGCCAGCAGAGACGTCGGACTAGCGGGAGAGACCCAGTACTTC.